This T cell receptor beta chain derives from a study of blood T cell repertoires in COVID-19. Study-level background: The United States, Italy and Spain provided the acute and convalescent COVID-19 samples. T cells, B-cell-depleted T cells, or PBMCs provided the cDNA or gDNA that served as material.

CDR1 and CDR2 (germline): MNHEY, SVGAGI. The V and J ends lost 0 bases and 1 base respectively, with 5 bases between them. This CDR3 is 14 amino acids long. Original handling: It was from reference gene primer amplification that nucleated cell counts were estimated. Some clones are missing from TCRdb's copy, which holds only in-frame ones; the method was immunoSEQ multiplex PCR. That table supplies the V and J calls and clone size; D and trimming were determined from the DNA. The data contain roughly 140,000 clones, about 80% of them singletons. The specimen was peripheral blood. V usage is TRBV6-5 and J usage is TRBJ2-3; D call uncertain. This clonotype originated in a man between 65 and 85 years old who had recovered from COVID-19. The CDR3 nucleotides are TGTGCCAGCAGTTACTCGGCAGGCACAGATACGCAGTATTTT. This gives the protein CASSYSAGTDTQYF.